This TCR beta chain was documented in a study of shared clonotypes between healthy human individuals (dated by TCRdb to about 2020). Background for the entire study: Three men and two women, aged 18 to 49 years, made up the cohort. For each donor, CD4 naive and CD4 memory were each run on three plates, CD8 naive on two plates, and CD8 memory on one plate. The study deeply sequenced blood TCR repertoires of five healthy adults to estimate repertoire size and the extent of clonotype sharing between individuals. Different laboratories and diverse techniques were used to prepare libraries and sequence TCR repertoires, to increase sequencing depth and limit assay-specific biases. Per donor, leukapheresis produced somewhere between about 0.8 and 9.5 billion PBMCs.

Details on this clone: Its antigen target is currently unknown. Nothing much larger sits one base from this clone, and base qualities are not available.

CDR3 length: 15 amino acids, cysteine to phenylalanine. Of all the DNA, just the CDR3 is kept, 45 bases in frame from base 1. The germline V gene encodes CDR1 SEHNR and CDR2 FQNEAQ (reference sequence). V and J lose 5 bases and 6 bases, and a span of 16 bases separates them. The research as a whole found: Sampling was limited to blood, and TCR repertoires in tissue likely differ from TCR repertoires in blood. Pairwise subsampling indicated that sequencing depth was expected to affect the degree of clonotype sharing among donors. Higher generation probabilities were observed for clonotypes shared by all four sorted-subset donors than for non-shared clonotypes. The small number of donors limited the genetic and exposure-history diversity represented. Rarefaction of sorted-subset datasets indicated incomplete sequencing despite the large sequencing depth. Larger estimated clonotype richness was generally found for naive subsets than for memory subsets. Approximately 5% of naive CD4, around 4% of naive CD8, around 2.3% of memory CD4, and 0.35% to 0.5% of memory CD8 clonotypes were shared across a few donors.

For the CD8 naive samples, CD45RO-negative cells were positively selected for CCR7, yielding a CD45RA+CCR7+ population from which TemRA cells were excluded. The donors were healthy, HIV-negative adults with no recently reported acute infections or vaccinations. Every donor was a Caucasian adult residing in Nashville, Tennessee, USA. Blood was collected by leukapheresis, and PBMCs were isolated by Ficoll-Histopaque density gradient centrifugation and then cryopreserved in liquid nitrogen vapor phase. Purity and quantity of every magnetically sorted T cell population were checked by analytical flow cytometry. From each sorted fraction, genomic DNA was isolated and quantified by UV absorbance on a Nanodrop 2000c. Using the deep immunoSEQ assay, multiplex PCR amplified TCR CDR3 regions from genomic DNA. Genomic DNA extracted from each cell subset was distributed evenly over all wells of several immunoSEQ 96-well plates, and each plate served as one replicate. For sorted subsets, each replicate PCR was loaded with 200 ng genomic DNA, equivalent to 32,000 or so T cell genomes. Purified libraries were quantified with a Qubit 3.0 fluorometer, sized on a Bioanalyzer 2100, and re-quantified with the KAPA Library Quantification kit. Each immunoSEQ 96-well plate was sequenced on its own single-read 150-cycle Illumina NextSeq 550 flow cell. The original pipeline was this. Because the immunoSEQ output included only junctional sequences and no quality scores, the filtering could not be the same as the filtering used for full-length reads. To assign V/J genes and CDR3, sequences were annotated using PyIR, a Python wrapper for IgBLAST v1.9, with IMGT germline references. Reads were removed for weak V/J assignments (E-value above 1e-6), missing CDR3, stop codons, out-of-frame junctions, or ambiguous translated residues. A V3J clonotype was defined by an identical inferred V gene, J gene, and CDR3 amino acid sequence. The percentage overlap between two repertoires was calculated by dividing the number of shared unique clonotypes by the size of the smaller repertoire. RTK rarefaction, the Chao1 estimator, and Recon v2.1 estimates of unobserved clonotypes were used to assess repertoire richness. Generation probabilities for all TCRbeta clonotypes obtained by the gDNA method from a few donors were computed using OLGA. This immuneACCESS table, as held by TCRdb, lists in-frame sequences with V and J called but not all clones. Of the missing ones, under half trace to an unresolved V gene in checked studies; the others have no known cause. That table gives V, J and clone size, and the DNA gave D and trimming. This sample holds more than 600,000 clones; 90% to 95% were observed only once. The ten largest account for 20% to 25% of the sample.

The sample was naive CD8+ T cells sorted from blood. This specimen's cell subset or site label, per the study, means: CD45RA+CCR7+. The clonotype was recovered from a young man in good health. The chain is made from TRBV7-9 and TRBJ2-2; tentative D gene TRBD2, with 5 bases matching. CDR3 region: CASSPTRNRAGELFF. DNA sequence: TGTGCCAGCAGCCCAACTAGAAACCGAGCCGGGGAGCTGTTTTTT.